The present TCR beta chain was sequenced within a study of blood T cell repertoires in COVID-19. Only in-frame clones appear in the TCRdb table, and some are missing; sequencing was by immunoSEQ multiplex PCR. Of more than 200,000 clones listed, approximately 90% are singletons. The CDR3 has 16 residues. V was cut by 5 bases and J by 6 bases, with 22 bases left in between. Germline assignment: CDR1 MNHEY and CDR2 SMNVEV (reference sequence). The clonotype comes from a woman aged 25 to 39 who had recovered from COVID-19. Sequenced: PBMCs or T cells enriched from blood (not recorded which). This chain links TRBV27 with TRBJ1-1; D is possibly TRBD1 (6 bases). CDR3 loop: CASSLRGAPVVSEAFF. The CDR3 region has the DNA TGTGCCAGCAGTCTTCGGGGGGCCCCCGTCGTCTCTGAAGCTTTCTTT.